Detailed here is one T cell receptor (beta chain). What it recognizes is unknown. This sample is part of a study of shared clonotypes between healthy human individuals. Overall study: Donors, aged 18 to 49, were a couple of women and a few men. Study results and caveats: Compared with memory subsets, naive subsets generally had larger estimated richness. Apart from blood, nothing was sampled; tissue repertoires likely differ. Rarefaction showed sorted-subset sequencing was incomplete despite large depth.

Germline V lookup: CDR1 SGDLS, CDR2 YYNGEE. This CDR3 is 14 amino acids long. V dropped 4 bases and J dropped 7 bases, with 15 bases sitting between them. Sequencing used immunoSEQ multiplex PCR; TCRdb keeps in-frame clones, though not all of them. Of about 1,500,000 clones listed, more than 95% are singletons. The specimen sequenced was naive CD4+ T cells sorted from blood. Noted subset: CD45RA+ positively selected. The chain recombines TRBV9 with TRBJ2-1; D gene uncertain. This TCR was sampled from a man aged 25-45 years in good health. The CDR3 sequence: CASSPIAFRNEQFF. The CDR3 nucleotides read TGTGCCAGCAGCCCAATCGCGTTTAGGAATGAGCAGTTCTTC.